The 5 T cell receptor beta chains below all came from one sample that was sequenced in a study of cytomegalovirus exposure and HLA in healthy donors. The study ran its PCR with 60 Vbeta and 13 Jbeta primers. Repertoires were generated with immunoSEQ multiplex PCR, while TCRdb's copy carries only in-frame clones and drops some. The table records about 200,000 clones, 70% to 80% of them present only once. Specimen: PBMCs. These receptors were taken from a man aged 35 to 55 in good health and CMV-seronegative.

In this sample, this clone turned up a few times. The V gene is TRBV18, the J gene TRBJ1-1; D is unclear. The germline V gene has CDR1 KGHSH and CDR2 LQKENI. Trimming pared 3 bases from V and 6 bases from J, leaving 11 bases between. This CDR3 is built from 13 residues. The CDR3 here is CASSPLQRAEAFF. The CDR3 nucleotides read TGTGCCAGCTCACCCCTGCAGCGCGCTGAAGCTTTCTTT.

The sample holds one count of this clone. V gene TRBV6-1 combines with J gene TRBJ2-5; TRBD1 matches 8 bases. The J call may be faulty, since TRBJ2-7 better matches the DNA end. Germline CDR1 and CDR2: MNHNS and SASEGT. CDR3 length: 13 residues. Here the CDR3 DNA reads TGTGCCAGCAGCCTCGACAGGGGCTACGAGCAGTACTTC. This codes for CASSLDRGYEQYF.

The rearrangement uses TRBV4-1 and TRBJ1-5; 9 nucleotides line up with TRBD1. The junction had 10 bases not matched to a gene; V was cut back by 1 base and J by 0 bases. Germline lookup yields CDR1 MGHRA and CDR2 YSYEKL. CDR3 length: 19 amino acids. The CDR3 loop reads CASSQVYTGGVYSNQPQHF. The CDR3 region has the DNA TGCGCCAGCAGCCAAGTCTATACAGGGGGCGTTTATAGCAATCAGCCCCAGCATTTT.

The V and J genes are TRBV5-4 and TRBJ1-5, with D unresolved. The CDR3 length is 12 residues. Germline V gives CDR1 SGHNT, CDR2 YYREEE (reference sequence). V was shortened by 4 bases and J by 9 bases, with 11 bases between the two germline ends. The CDR3 loop reads CASSRFLRPQHF. The CDR3 coding sequence is TGTGCCAGCAGCCGTTTCCTTCGGCCCCAGCATTTT.

This clone was detected once. The CDR3 is CASSIRTGRFRNTEAFF. CDR3 DNA: TGTGCCAGTAGTATAAGGACAGGGAGATTCAGGAACACTGAAGCTTTCTTT. V is TRBV19 and J is TRBJ1-1; 8 bases map to TRBD1. The CDR3 runs 17 residues. The ends lost 2 bases at V and 1 base at J; junction bases unmatched: 9. In germline, CDR1 is LNHDA, CDR2 SQIVND (reference sequence).